This is a list of T cell receptor beta chains from one sample in a study of shared T cell receptors in the human thymus. The protocol was immunoSEQ multiplex PCR, while the TCRdb copy is restricted to in-frame clones and leaves out a portion. Of about 710,000 clones listed, around 87% are singletons. These same data were also listed under a study on human thymus T cells.

Sequencing was carried out using thymocytes. The receptors derive from a boy younger than two with a congenital heart defect. Both conserved end residues are part of each CDR3. The D gene is left open where the match is weak. Rows give clone size only sometimes, using once, few, many, or a class for an expanded clone.

v_call	d_call	j_call	clone_size	cdr3_aa	cdr3_nt
TRBV14	-	TRBJ2-1	-	CASSLQGNEQFF	TGTGCCAGCAGCCTTCAGGGCAATGAGCAGTTCTTC
TRBV14	-	TRBJ1-1	-	CASSQFQGGVNTEAFF	TGTGCCAGCAGCCAATTTCAGGGAGGAGTGAACACTGAAGCTTTCTTT
TRBV28	TRBD1	TRBJ1-5	-	CASRTGGEGNLGTQHF	TGTGCCAGCCGAACAGGGGGCGAAGGTAATTTAGGGACCCAGCATTTT
TRBV7-3	TRBD1	TRBJ2-3	once	CASSLTHPPGQESTQYF	TGTGCCAGCAGCTTAACACATCCCCCGGGACAGGAGAGTACGCAGTATTTT
TRBV5-1	TRBD1	TRBJ2-1	-	CASSLRTGDNEQFF	TGCGCCAGCAGCTTGAGGACAGGGGACAATGAGCAGTTCTTC
TRBV7-9	-	TRBJ1-2	-	CASSLFRDGYTF	TGTGCCAGCAGCTTATTTCGCGATGGCTACACCTTC
TRBV28	-	TRBJ2-7	once	CASSLRRAVSYEQYF	TGTGCCAGCAGCTTAAGGCGGGCCGTGTCCTACGAGCAGTACTTC
TRBV4-3	-	TRBJ2-1	once	CASSHAGQRVNEQFF	TGCGCCAGCAGCCACGCCGGACAGAGAGTCAATGAGCAGTTCTTC
TRBV28	-	TRBJ1-5	-	CASSFGDEGNQPQHF	TGTGCCAGCAGTTTCGGGGATGAAGGCAATCAGCCCCAGCATTTT
TRBV4-1	-	TRBJ2-2	-	CASSQVLGSTGELFF	TGCGCCAGCAGCCAAGTGTTAGGGAGCACCGGGGAGCTGTTTTTT
TRBV7-2	-	TRBJ1-1	-	CAGHRISEAFF	TGTGCCGGCCACAGGATTTCGGAAGCTTTCTTT
TRBV5-1	-	TRBJ1-6	-	CASSLEGQGSYNSPLHF	TGCGCCAGCAGCTTGGAGGGGCAGGGATCCTATAATTCACCCCTCCACTTT
TRBV2	-	TRBJ1-5	-	CASSDSRNQPQHF	TGTGCCAGCAGTGATTCTAGGAATCAGCCCCAGCATTTT
TRBV4-1	-	TRBJ2-2	-	CASSHLLAWNTGELFF	TGCGCCAGCAGCCACCTACTAGCCTGGAACACCGGGGAGCTGTTTTTT
TRBV28	TRBD2	TRBJ2-1	-	CASSLIAGEDEQFF	TGTGCCAGCAGTTTAATCGCGGGAGAGGATGAGCAGTTCTTC
TRBV6-5	TRBD2	TRBJ2-7	-	CASSYGGRATYEQYF	TGTGCCAGCAGTTACGGCGGGAGGGCCACCTACGAGCAGTACTTC
TRBV18	TRBD1	TRBJ1-4	few	CASSPPGTGGEKLFF	TGTGCCAGCTCACCTCCCGGGACAGGGGGTGAAAAACTGTTTTTT
TRBV6-4	TRBD2	TRBJ2-3	-	CASSETGLATDTQYF	TGTGCCAGCAGTGAAACGGGACTAGCAACAGATACGCAGTATTTT
TRBV5-1	-	TRBJ1-1	-	CASRSRGIGKCTEAFF	TGCGCCAGCAGGTCGAGGGGGATAGGGAAGTGCACTGAAGCTTTCTTT
TRBV5-5	-	TRBJ1-1	-	CASSSPQSNTEAFF	TGTGCCAGCAGCTCACCACAGTCGAACACTGAAGCTTTCTTT
TRBV30	-	TRBJ2-7	few	CAWSVTQDEQYF	TGTGCCTGGAGTGTCACTCAAGACGAGCAGTACTTC
TRBV2	-	TRBJ2-7	few	CASSEGGGF	TGTGCCAGCAGTGAGGGAGGGGGCTTC
TRBV25-1	-	TRBJ1-1	few	CASSAGVPMNTEAFF	TGTGCCAGCAGTGCGGGGGTTCCCATGAACACTGAAGCTTTCTTT
TRBV5-6	TRBD2	TRBJ2-1	-	CASSLSYGRVEQFF	TGTGCCAGCAGCTTGAGTTACGGGAGGGTTGAGCAGTTCTTC
TRBV6-1	TRBD1	TRBJ1-2	-	CASLGQGANYGYTF	TGTGCCAGCCTGGGACAGGGAGCTAACTATGGCTACACCTTC
TRBV27	-	TRBJ2-7	-	CASSFGQSNEQYF	TGTGCCAGCAGTTTTGGACAGTCCAACGAGCAGTACTTC
TRBV5-1	TRBD1	TRBJ2-1	-	CASSLNKDRGAPPHGYNEQFF	TGCGCCAGCAGCTTAAATAAGGACAGGGGCGCCCCACCACACGGGTACAATGAGCAGTTCTTC
TRBV4-1	TRBD2	TRBJ2-3	-	CASSQRGGTDTQYF	TGCGCCAGCAGCCAACGGGGGGGCACAGATACGCAGTATTTT
TRBV4-3	-	TRBJ2-2	-	CASSRTGLSTGELFF	TGCGCCAGCAGCCGAACAGGGCTTTCCACCGGGGAGCTGTTTTTT
TRBV6-1	TRBD2	TRBJ2-3	-	CASRPRLAGDTQYF	TGTGCCAGCAGACCAAGACTAGCTGGGGATACGCAGTATTTT
TRBV4-1	-	TRBJ2-3	-	CASSQKETSGDTQYF	TGCGCCAGCAGCCAAAAGGAGACTTCGGGAGATACGCAGTATTTT
TRBV4-3	-	TRBJ2-7	-	CASSQGPPYGQGLYEQYF	TGCGCCAGCAGCCAAGGCCCCCCGTATGGGCAGGGGTTGTACGAGCAGTACTTC
TRBV5-4	-	TRBJ2-5	-	CASSPTPEGTQYF	TGTGCCAGCAGTCCGACTCCTGAGGGGACCCAGTACTTC
TRBV5-6	TRBD1	TRBJ1-5	-	CASSSGTGGLQPQHF	TGTGCCAGCAGCTCCGGGACAGGGGGTTTGCAGCCCCAGCATTTT
TRBV7-8	TRBD1	TRBJ1-1	-	CASSLARRGKDTEAFF	TGTGCCAGCAGCTTAGCGCGCAGGGGGAAGGACACTGAAGCTTTCTTT
TRBV4-3	TRBD2	TRBJ2-1	-	CASSHGIAGGPHEQFF	TGCGCCAGCAGCCATGGCATAGCGGGAGGGCCCCATGAGCAGTTCTTC
TRBV28	-	TRBJ1-6	-	CASSLRDNSYNSPLHF	TGTGCCAGCAGTTTAAGGGACAACTCCTATAATTCACCCCTCCACTTT
TRBV7-8	TRBD1	TRBJ1-5	-	CASSLQQRTGPNQPQHF	TGTGCCAGCAGCCTCCAACAAAGGACAGGGCCAAATCAGCCCCAGCATTTT
TRBV13	TRBD1	TRBJ1-5	-	CASSSGGRDQPQHF	TGTGCCAGCAGCTCAGGGGGCCGCGATCAGCCCCAGCATTTT
TRBV29-1	-	TRBJ2-4	-	CSVEPGTGIQYF	TGCAGCGTCGAACCGGGAACGGGCATTCAGTACTTC
TRBV27	-	TRBJ2-2	-	CASSPSVTGELFF	TGTGCCAGCAGTCCTAGCGTAACCGGGGAGCTGTTTTTT
TRBV10-1	-	TRBJ2-7	-	CASSESTLGEQYF	TGCGCCAGCAGTGAGTCGACTCTTGGCGAGCAGTACTTC